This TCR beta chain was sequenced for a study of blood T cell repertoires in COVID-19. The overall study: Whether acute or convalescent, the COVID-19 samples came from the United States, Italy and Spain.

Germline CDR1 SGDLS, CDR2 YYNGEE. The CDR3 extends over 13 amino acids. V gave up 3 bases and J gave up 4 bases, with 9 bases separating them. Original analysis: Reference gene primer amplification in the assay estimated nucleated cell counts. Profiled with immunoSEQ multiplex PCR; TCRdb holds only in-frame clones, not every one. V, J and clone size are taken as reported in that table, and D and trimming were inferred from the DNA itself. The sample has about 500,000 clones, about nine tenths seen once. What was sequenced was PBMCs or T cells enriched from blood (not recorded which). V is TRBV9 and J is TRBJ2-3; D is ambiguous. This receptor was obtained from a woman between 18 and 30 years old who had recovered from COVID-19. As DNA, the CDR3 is TGTGCCAGCAGCGGAGCGACGGCAGATACGCAGTATTTT. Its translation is CASSGATADTQYF.